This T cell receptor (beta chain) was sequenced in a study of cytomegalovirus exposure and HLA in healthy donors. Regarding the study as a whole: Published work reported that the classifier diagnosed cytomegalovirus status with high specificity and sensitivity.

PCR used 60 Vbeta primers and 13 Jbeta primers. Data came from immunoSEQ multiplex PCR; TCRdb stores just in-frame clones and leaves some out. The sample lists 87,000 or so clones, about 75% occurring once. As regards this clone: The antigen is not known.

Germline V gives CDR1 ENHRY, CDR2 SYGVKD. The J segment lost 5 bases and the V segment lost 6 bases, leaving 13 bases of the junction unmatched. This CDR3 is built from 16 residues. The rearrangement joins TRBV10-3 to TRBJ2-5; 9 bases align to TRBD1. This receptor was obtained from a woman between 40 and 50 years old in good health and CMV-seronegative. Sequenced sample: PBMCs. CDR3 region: CAISRQGEGGHETQYF. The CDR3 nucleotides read TGTGCCATCAGCCGACAGGGGGAAGGAGGCCATGAGACCCAGTACTTC.